This note documents a single T cell receptor beta chain sequence. These data are taken from a study of chemoradiotherapy in HPV16-positive cancers. TCRdb keeps only in-frame clones here, not all; method: immunoSEQ multiplex PCR. The data contain approximately 23,000 clones, around 94% of them seen just once; the ten biggest clones take up over 20%. Germline V CDR1 and CDR2: MGHRA, YSYEKL. The CDR3 sequence is 16 residues long. V lost 3 bases to trimming and J lost 5 bases, with 19 bases between them. This TCR was sampled from a human donor with HPV-associated anogenital cancer. The chain links TRBV4-1 to TRBJ1-1; D may be TRBD1 (5 bases). Sequenced material: blood, taken from a patient who underwent chemoradiotherapy. This CDR3 is CASSQEGQADLTEAFF. CDR3 sequence (DNA): TGCGCCAGCAGCCAGGAAGGACAAGCCGATTTAACTGAAGCTTTCTTT.